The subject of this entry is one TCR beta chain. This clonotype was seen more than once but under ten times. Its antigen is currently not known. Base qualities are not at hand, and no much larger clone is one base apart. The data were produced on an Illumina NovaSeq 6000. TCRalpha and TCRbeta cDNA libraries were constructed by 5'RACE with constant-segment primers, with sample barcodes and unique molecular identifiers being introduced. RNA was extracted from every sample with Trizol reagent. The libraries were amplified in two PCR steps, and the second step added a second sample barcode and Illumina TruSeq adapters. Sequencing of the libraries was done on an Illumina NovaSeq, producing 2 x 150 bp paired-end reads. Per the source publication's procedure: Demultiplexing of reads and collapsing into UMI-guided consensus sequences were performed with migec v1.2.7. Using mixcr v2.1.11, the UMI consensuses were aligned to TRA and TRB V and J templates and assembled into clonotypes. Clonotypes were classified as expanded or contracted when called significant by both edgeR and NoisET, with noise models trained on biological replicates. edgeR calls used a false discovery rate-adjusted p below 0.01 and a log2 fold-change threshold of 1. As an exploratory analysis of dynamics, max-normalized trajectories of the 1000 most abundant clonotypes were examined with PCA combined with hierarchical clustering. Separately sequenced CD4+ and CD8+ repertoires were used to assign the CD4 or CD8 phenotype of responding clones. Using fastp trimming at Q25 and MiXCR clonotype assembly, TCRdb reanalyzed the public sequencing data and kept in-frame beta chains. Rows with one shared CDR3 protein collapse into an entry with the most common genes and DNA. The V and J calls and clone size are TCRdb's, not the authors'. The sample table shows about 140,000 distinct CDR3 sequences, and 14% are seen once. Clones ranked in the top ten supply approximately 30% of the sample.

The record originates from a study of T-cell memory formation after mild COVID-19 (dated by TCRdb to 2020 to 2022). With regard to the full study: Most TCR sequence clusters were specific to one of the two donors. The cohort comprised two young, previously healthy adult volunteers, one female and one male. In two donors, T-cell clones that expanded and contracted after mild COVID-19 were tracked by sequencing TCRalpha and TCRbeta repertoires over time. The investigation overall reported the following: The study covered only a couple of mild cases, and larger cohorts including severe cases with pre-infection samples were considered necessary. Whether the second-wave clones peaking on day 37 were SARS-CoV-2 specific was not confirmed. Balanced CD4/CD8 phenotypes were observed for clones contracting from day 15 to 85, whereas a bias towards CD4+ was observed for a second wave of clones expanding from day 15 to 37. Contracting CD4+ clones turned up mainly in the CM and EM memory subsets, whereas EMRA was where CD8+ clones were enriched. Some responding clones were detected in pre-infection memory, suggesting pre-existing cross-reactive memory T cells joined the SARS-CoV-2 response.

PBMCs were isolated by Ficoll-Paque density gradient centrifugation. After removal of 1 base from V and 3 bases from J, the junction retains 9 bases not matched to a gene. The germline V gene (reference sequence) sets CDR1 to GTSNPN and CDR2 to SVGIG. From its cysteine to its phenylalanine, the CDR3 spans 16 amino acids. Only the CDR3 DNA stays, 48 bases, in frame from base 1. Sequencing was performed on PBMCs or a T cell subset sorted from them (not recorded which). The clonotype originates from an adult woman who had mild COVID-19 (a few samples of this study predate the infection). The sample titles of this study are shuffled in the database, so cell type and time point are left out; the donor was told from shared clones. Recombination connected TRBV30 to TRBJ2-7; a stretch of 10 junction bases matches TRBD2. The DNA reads TGTGCCTGGAGTGGGTACGGGACTAGCGTTGACTACGAGCAGTACTTC. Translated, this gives CAWSGYGTSVDYEQYF.